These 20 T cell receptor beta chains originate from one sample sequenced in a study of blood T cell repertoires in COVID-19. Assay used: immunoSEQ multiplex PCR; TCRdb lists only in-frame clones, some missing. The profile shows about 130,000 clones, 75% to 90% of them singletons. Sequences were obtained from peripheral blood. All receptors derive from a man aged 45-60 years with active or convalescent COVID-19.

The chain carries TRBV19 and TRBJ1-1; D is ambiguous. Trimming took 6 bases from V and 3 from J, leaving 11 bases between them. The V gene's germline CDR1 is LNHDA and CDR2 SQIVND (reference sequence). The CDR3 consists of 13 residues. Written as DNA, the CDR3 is TGTGCCAGTAGCCCTAGCCGGTACACTGAAGCTTTCTTT. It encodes CASSPSRYTEAFF. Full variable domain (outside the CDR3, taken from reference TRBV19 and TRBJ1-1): DGGITQSPKYLFRKEGQNVTLSCEQNLNHDAMYWYRQDPGQGLRLIYYSQIVNDFQKGDIAEGYSVSREKKESFPLTVTSAQKNPTAFYLCASSPSRYTEAFFGQGTRLTVV.

Written as DNA, the CDR3 is TGCGCCAGCAGTGCCACCGGGACACCGAACACTGAAGCTTTCTTT. Its protein product is CASSATGTPNTEAFF. The V call is TRBV10-2, the J call TRBJ1-1; perhaps TRBD1 as D (6 bases). CDR3 length equals 15 residues. Germline CDR1 is WSHSY and CDR2 is SAAADI. Trimming stripped 4 bases from V and 1 base from J, with 13 bases between.

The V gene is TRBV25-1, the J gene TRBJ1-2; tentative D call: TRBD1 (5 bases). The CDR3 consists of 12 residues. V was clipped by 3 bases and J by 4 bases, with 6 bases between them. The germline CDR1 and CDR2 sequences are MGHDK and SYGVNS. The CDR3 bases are TGTGCCAGCAGTGACAGGGCCTATGGCTACACCTTC. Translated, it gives CASSDRAYGYTF.

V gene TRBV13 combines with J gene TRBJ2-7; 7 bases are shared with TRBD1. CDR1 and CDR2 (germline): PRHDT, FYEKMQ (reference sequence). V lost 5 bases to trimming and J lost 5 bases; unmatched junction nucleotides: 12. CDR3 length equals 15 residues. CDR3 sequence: CASSGVGTVKDEQYF. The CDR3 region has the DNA TGTGCCAGCAGCGGCGTTGGGACAGTCAAGGACGAGCAGTACTTC.

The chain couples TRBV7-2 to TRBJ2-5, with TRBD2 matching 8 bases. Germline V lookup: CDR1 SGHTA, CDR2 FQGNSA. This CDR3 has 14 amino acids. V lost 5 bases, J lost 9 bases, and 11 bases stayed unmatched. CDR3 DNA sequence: TGTGCCAGCAGCCCCCCCGGGTCCGGGGGGGCCCAGTACTTC. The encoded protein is CASSPPGSGGAQYF.

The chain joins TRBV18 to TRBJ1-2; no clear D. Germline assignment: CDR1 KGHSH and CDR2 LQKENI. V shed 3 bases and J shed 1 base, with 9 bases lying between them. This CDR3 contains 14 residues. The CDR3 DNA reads TGTGCCAGCTCACCTGGCCAGGATAACTATGGCTACACCTTC. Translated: CASSPGQDNYGYTF.

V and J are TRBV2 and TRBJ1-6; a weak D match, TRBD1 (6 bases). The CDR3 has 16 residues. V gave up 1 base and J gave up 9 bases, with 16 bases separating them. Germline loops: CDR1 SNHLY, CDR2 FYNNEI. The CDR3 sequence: CASSEGFGQGSSPLHF. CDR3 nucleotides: TGTGCCAGCAGTGAAGGTTTCGGGCAGGGGAGTTCACCCCTCCACTTT.

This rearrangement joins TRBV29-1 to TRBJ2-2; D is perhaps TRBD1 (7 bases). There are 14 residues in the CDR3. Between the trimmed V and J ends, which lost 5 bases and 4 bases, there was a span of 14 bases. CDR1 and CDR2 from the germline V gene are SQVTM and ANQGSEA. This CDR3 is CSVSTGRSTGELFF. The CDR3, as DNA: TGCAGCGTTTCGACAGGGAGGAGCACCGGGGAGCTGTTTTTT.

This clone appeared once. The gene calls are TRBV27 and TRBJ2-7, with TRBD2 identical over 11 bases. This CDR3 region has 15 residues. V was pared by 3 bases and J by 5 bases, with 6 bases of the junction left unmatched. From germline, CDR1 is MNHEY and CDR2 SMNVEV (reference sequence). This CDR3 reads CASSFSGRGFDEQYF. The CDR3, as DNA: TGTGCCAGCAGTTTTAGCGGGAGGGGTTTTGACGAGCAGTACTTC.

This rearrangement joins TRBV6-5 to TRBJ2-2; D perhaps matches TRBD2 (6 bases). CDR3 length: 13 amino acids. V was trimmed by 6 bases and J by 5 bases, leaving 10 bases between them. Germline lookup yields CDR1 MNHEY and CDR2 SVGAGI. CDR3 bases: TGTGCCAGCAGACGCGGGGTTACCGGGGAGCTGTTTTTT. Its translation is CASRRGVTGELFF.

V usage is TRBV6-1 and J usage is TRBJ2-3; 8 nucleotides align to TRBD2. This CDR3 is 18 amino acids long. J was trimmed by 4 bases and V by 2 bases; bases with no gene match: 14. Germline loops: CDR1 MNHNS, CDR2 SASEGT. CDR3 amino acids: CASSEFFGTRTLPDTQYF. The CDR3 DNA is TGTGCCAGCAGTGAATTCTTCGGGACTAGGACTTTGCCAGATACGCAGTATTTT.

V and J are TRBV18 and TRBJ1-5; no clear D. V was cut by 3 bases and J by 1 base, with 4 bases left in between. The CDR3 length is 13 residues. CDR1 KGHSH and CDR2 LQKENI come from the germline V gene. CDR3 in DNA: TGTGCCAGCTCACCGGCCAGCAATCAGCCCCAGCATTTT. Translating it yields CASSPASNQPQHF. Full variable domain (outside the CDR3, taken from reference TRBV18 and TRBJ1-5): NAGVMQNPRHLVRRRGQEARLRCSPMKGHSHVYWYRQLPEEGLKFMVYLQKENIIDESGMPKERFSAEFPKEGPSILRIQQVVRGDSAAYFCASSPASNQPQHFGDGTRLSIL.

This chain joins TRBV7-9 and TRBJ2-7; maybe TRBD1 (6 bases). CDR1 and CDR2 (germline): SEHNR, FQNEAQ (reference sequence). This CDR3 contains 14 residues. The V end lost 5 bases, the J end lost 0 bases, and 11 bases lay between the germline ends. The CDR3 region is CASSDRDNSYEQYF. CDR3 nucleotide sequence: TGTGCCAGCAGCGACCGGGACAACTCCTACGAGCAGTACTTC.

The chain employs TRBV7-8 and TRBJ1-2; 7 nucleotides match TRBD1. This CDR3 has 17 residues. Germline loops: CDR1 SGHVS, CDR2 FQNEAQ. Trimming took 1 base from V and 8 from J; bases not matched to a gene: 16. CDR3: CASSLGPGEGQATGYTF. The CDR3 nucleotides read TGTGCCAGCAGCTTAGGTCCCGGGGAAGGACAGGCTACAGGCTACACCTTC.

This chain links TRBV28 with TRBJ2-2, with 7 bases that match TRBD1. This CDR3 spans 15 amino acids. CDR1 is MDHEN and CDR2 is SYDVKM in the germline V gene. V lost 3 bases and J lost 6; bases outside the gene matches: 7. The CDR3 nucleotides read TGTGCCAGCAGTTTGGAAGACAGGGTGTCCGGGGAGCTGTTTTTT. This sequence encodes CASSLEDRVSGELFF.

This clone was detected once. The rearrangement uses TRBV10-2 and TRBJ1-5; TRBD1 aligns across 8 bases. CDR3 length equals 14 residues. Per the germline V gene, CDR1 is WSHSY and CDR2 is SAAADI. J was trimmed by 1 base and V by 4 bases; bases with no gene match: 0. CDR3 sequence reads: CASSGQGSNQPQHF. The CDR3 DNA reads TGCGCCAGCAGTGGACAGGGGAGCAATCAGCCCCAGCATTTT.

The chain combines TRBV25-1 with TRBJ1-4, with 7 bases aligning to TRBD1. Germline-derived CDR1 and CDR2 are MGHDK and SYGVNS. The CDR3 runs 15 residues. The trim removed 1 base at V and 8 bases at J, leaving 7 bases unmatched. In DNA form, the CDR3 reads TGTGCCAGCAGTGAATTGGGGACAGCCGGGGAAAAACTGTTTTTT. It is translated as CASSELGTAGEKLFF.

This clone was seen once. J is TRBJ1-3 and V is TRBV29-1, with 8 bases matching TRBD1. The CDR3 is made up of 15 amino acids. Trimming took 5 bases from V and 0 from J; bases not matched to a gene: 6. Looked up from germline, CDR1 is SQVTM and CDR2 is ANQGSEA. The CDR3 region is CSVSWTGSSGNTIYF. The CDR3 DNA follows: TGCAGCGTTTCCTGGACAGGGAGCTCTGGAAACACCATATATTTT.

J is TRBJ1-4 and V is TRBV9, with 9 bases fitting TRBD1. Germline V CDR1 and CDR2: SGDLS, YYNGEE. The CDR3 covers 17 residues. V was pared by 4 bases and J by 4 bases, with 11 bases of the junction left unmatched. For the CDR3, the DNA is TGTGCCAGCAGCCGTCCCGGGACAGGGAGGATTAATGAAAAACTGTTTTTT. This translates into CASSRPGTGRINEKLFF.

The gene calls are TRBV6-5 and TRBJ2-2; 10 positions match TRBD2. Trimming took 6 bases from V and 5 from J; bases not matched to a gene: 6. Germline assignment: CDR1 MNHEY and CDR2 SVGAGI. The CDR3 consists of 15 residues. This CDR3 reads CASRSGLAITGELFF. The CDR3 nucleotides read TGTGCCAGCAGGTCGGGACTAGCGATAACCGGGGAGCTGTTTTTT.